The rows below give T cell receptor beta chains drawn from one sample of a study of long-term antiretroviral therapy in people with HIV. The assay was immunoSEQ multiplex PCR, and TCRdb's table has in-frame clones only and misses some. The sample has 13,000 or so clones; 80% are singletons. Sequences were derived from unsorted PBMCs, sampled 3.2 years before starting antiretroviral therapy. Receptors originate from a man aged 40-50 years with HIV. CDR3s include the opening cysteine and the closing phenylalanine or tryptophan. Each record gives: J gene, V gene, CDR3 protein.

TRBJ2-7,TRBV19,CASSIGWGWSYEQYF
TRBJ1-1,TRBV18,CASSPSPGRNTEAFF
TRBJ1-2,TRBV14,CASSSTGGGRYGYTF
TRBJ2-7,TRBV2,CASSEPRGTYEQYF
TRBJ1-5,TRBV28,CASSLYGTKVGPQHF
TRBJ2-2,TRBV5-1,CASGDQPNTGELFF
.,TRBV18,CASSPRQGTYEQYF
TRBJ2-5,TRBV7-9,CASSLMQLLVEETQYF
TRBJ1-4,TRBV9,CASSVDSTNEKLFF
TRBJ1-6,TRBV5-1,CASSLAWVGSPLHF
TRBJ1-1,TRBV7-9,CASSLQGNTEAFF
TRBJ1-5,TRBV9,CASGRGGNQPQHF
TRBJ2-1,TRBV10-2,CASSELVPTPDEQFF
TRBJ2-3,TRBV5-1,CASSLESSGADTQYF
TRBJ1-6,TRBV19,CASSILSTGQGNSPLHF
TRBJ2-7,TRBV5-6,CASSPDTGSEQYF
TRBJ1-1,TRBV4-2,CASSQGTPGQFTRNTEAFF